A single sample is the source of the 14 T cell receptor beta chains below, sequenced in a study of blood T cell repertoires in COVID-19. Libraries were prepared by immunoSEQ multiplex PCR; TCRdb keeps only in-frame clonotypes and omits some of them. The sample contains roughly 110,000 clones, approximately 81% of which appear only once. Sequencing was performed on peripheral blood. These receptors originate from a man aged 35 to 55 with acute or convalescent COVID-19.

The chain joins TRBV30 to TRBJ2-7; the D gene is possibly TRBD1 (5 bases). Deletions cut 2 bases from V and 7 bases from J, with 12 bases between. CDR3 size: 12 residues. CDR1 and CDR2 (germline): GTSNPN, SVGIG (reference sequence). The CDR3 DNA follows: TGTGCCTGGAGTCTGTTGGGGCTGGAGCAGTACTTC. Protein sequence: CAWSLLGLEQYF.

The chain uses TRBV6-6 and TRBJ1-1, with TRBD1 as a possible D gene (5 bases). The germline V gene has CDR1 MNHNY and CDR2 SVGAGI (reference sequence). Trimming pared 2 bases from V and 0 bases from J, leaving 10 bases between. The CDR3 has 15 amino acids. The DNA of the CDR3 is TGTGCCAGCAGTTACGGGCAGGGCCTGAACACTGAAGCTTTCTTT. It translates to CASSYGQGLNTEAFF.

The chain couples TRBV7-6 to TRBJ2-7; 10 nucleotides align to TRBD2. The V and J ends lost 6 bases and 1 base, in that order; junction bases with no gene match: 9. The germline CDR1 and CDR2 sequences are SGHVS and FNYEAQ. The CDR3 sequence is 16 residues long. The CDR3 nucleotides read TGTGCCAGCAGTATTACCCTAGCGGGGGTATCCTACGAGCAGTACTTC. Protein product: CASSITLAGVSYEQYF.

The chain joins TRBV7-3 to TRBJ2-6; 14 bases agree with TRBD2. Germline CDR1 SGHTA, CDR2 FQGTGA. CDR3 length equals 19 residues. Unmatched junction bases numbered 9, after V lost 8 bases and J lost 0 bases. CDR3 coding DNA: TGTGCCAGCCGAGGACTAGCGGGGGGACCAATCTCTGGGGCCAACGTCCTGACTTTC. As protein: CASRGLAGGPISGANVLTF.

In nucleotides, the CDR3 is TGTGCCAGCAGTGCCGGGACAGGGGTTGGCAATCAGCCCCAGCATTTT. Protein sequence: CASSAGTGVGNQPQHF. The gene calls are TRBV27 and TRBJ1-5; TRBD1 aligns across 10 bases. V lost 5 bases and J lost 2; bases outside the gene matches: 6. Germline CDR1 MNHEY, CDR2 SMNVEV (reference sequence). The CDR3 consists of 16 residues.

This clone showed up just once. This chain joins TRBV6-6 and TRBJ2-7; a weak D match, TRBD1 (6 bases). V gave up 5 bases and J gave up 3 bases, with 14 bases separating them. Germline V gives CDR1 MNHNY, CDR2 SVGAGI (reference sequence). This CDR3 comprises 14 residues. CDR3 nucleotide sequence: TGTGCCAGCAGTCACCGACAGGACCACTACGAGCAGTACTTC. Translated, it gives CASSHRQDHYEQYF.

This rearrangement joins TRBV5-1 to TRBJ2-7; 7 bases fit TRBD1. The V gene's germline CDR1 is SGHRS and CDR2 YFSETQ. The CDR3 loop spans 11 amino acids. V lost 3 bases and J lost 7; bases outside the gene matches: 1. The CDR3 DNA is TGCGCCAGCAGCTCAGGGGGTGAGCAGTACTTC. It is translated as CASSSGGEQYF.

The J gene is TRBJ1-1, the V gene TRBV24-1; 7 nucleotides match TRBD1. V lost 4 bases and J lost 7; bases outside the gene matches: 5. The germline gives CDR1 KGHDR, CDR2 SFDVKD. The CDR3 spans 13 residues. The CDR3: CATSDRQGLEAFF. The CDR3 DNA reads TGTGCCACCAGTGACCGACAGGGCCTTGAAGCTTTCTTT.

V and J are TRBV7-3 and TRBJ1-6; TRBD1 matches at 7 bases. Looked up from germline, CDR1 is SGHTA and CDR2 is FQGTGA. The CDR3 contains 14 residues. The ends lost 5 bases at V and 14 bases at J; junction bases unmatched: 12. The CDR3: CASSPTGQARSLHF. The CDR3 DNA reads as TGTGCCAGCAGCCCCACAGGACAGGCTCGGTCCCTCCACTTT.

This chain joins TRBV7-6 and TRBJ2-7; D uncertain. V dropped 7 bases and J dropped 3 bases, with 13 bases sitting between them. CDR3 size: 13 residues. Germline values: CDR1 SGHVS, CDR2 FNYEAQ. The CDR3 coding sequence is TGTGCCAGCACCGACTCCCACAACTACGAGCAGTACTTC. Translated, it gives CASTDSHNYEQYF.

This clone was found once. V and J are TRBV29-1 and TRBJ2-1; 10 positions agree with TRBD1. CDR1 and CDR2 (germline): SQVTM, ANQGSEA. The CDR3 is made up of 15 amino acids. The ends lost 3 bases at V and 0 bases at J; junction bases unmatched: 2. The CDR3 nucleotides are TGCAGCGTTGAGGGGACAGGGGACTCCTACAATGAGCAGTTCTTC. It encodes CSVEGTGDSYNEQFF.

This clone appeared a few times. The chain links TRBV30 to TRBJ2-2, with 7 nucleotides matching TRBD1. This CDR3 has 13 amino acids. J gave up 5 bases and V 0 bases, and 0 bases lay outside the gene matches. The germline CDR1 and CDR2 sequences are GTSNPN and SVGIG (reference sequence). The CDR3 region is CAWSVQGTGELFF. The CDR3 DNA follows: TGTGCCTGGAGTGTACAGGGGACCGGGGAGCTGTTTTTT.

The V and J genes are TRBV6-6 and TRBJ2-1; a weak D match, TRBD1 (6 bases). The CDR3 extends over 15 amino acids. CDR1 is MNHNY, CDR2 SVGAGI, per germline (reference sequence). Trimming took 2 bases from V and 6 from J, leaving 14 bases between them. Here the CDR3 DNA reads TGTGCCAGCAGTTACCAGGGGTCGACATCCAATGAGCAGTTCTTC. This gives the protein CASSYQGSTSNEQFF.

The V gene is TRBV6-5, the J gene TRBJ2-7; 7 bases align to TRBD1. Germline V lookup: CDR1 MNHEY, CDR2 SVGAGI. V dropped 3 bases and J dropped 4; count of bases not matched to a gene: 3. The CDR3 covers 13 residues. CDR3 loop: CASSYNRGYEQYF. The CDR3 bases are TGTGCCAGCAGTTATAACAGGGGTTACGAGCAGTACTTC.